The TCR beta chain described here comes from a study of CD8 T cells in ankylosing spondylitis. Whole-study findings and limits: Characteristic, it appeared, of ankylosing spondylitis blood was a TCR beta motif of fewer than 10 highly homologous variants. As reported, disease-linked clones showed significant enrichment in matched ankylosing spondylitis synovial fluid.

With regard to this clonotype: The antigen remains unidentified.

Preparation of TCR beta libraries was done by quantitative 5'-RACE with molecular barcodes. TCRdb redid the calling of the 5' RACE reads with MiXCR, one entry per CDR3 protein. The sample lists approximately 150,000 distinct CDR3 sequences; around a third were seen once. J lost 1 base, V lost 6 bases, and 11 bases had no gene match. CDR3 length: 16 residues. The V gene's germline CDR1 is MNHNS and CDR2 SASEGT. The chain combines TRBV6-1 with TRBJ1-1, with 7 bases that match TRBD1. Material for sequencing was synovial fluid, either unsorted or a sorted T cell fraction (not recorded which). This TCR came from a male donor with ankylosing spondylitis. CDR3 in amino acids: CASSRSTGAANTEAFF. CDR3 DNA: TGTGCCAGCAGCCGAAGTACAGGGGCCGCGAACACTGAAGCTTTCTTT.